This T cell receptor beta chain emerged from a study of identical twins. Study-wide points: Out-of-frame beta sequences exhibited a weaker degree of excess twin sharing.

MiXCR, applied by TCRdb to the 5' RACE reads, yields one record per CDR3 protein. The sample yields fewer than 250,000 distinct CDR3 sequences, approximately 15% seen once. This clonotype was observed once. What it recognizes is unknown. Germline CDR1 SEHNR, CDR2 FQNEAQ (reference sequence). The V gene lost 5 bases and the J gene lost 2 bases, with 9 bases spanning the gap. The CDR3 spans 13 residues. These data also formed part of another study, on T cells expressing NK-cell markers.

The sequencing input was CD8+ T cells sorted from blood. The receptor was derived from a woman between 18 and 29 years old in good health. This rearrangement joins TRBV7-9 to TRBJ1-1, with D possibly being TRBD1 (5 bases). CDR3 nucleotides: TGTGCCAGCAGCGCGGGGGTTAACACTGAAGCTTTCTTT. It codes for CASSAGVNTEAFF.